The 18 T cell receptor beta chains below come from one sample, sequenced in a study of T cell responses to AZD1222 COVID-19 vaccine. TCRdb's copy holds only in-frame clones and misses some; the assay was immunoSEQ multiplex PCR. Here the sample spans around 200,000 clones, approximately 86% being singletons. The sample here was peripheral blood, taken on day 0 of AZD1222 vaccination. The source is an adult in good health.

In DNA, the CDR3 is TGTGCCACCAGCAGAGATAGGGCAGTTGTCACCGGGGAGCTGTTTTTT. Its translation: CATSRDRAVVTGELFF. The genes are TRBV15 and TRBJ2-2; D remains ambiguous. V lost 0 bases, J lost 4 bases, and 12 bases lay in between. Germline CDR1 is LNHNV and CDR2 is YYDKDF (reference sequence). The CDR3 is made up of 16 amino acids. The full variable domain, completed using reference TRBV15 and TRBJ2-2, is DAMVIQNPRYQVTQFGKPVTLSCSQTLNHNVMYWYQQKSSQAPKLLFHYYDKDFNNEADTPDNFQSRRPNTSFCFLDIRSPGLGDTAMYLCATSRDRAVVTGELFFGEGSRLTVL.

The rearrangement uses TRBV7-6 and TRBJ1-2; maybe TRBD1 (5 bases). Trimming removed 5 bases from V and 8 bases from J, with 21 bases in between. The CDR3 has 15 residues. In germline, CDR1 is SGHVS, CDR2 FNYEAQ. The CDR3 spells CASSPHLDWGGGYTF. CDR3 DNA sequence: TGTGCCAGCAGCCCTCACCTTGATTGGGGGGGAGGCTACACCTTC.

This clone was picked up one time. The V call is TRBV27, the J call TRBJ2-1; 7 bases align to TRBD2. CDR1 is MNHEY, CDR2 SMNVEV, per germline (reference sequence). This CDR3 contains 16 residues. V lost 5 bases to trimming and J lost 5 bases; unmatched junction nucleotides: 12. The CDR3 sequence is CASSKIAGLKDNEQFF. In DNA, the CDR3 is TGTGCCAGCAGTAAGATAGCGGGTTTGAAAGACAATGAGCAGTTCTTC.

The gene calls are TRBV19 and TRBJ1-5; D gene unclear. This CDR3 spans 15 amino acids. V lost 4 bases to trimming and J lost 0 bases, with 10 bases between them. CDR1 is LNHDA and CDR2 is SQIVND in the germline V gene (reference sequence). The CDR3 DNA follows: TGTGCCAGTAGTACACTTTATTATAGCAATCAGCCCCAGCATTTT. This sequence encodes CASSTLYYSNQPQHF.

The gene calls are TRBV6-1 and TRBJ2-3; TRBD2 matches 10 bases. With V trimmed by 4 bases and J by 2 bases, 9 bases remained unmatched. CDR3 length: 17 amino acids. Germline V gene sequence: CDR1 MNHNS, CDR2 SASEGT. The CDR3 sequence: CASSGGLTSGITDTQYF. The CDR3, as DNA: TGTGCCAGCAGTGGGGGGCTTACTAGCGGGATCACAGATACGCAGTATTTT.

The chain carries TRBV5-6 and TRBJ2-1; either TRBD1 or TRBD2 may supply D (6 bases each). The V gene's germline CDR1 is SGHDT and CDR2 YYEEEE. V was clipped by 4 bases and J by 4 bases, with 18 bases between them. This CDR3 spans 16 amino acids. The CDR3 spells CASSPRPGAWYNEQFF. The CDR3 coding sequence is TGTGCCAGCAGCCCAAGGCCGGGGGCATGGTACAATGAGCAGTTCTTC.

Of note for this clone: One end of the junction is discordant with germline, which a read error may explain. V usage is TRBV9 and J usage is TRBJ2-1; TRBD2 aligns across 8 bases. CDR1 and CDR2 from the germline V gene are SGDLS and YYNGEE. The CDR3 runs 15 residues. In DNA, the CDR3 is TGTGCCAGCACCGTAGCGGGGCAGTCCTACAATGAGCAGTTCTTC. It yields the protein CASTVAGQSYNEQFF.

The CDR3 here is CASAAQGSDEQFF. The CDR3 DNA is TGTGCCAGCGCGGCACAGGGCTCGGATGAGCAGTTCTTC. The rearrangement joins TRBV19 to TRBJ2-1; TRBD1 is a possible D gene (6 bases). Trimming took off 9 bases at V and 8 bases at J, with 17 bases between the two ends. Germline CDR1 is LNHDA and CDR2 is SQIVND (reference sequence). The CDR3 is 13 amino acids.

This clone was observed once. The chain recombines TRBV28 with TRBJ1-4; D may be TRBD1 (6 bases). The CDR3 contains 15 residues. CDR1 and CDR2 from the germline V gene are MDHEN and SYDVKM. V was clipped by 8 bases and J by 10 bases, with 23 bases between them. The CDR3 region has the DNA TGTGCCAGCTATGGGACATCTTACTTGGGGCGAAAACTGTTTTTT. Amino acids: CASYGTSYLGRKLFF.

The CDR3 sequence: CASSQDPTWGEQYF. CDR3 sequence (DNA): TGTGCCAGCAGCCAAGACCCAACCTGGGGCGAGCAGTACTTC. The V call is TRBV14, the J call TRBJ2-7; D unclear. The length of the CDR3 is 14 residues. Trimming took 0 bases from V and 6 from J, leaving 12 bases between them. In germline, CDR1 is SGHDN, CDR2 FVKESK.

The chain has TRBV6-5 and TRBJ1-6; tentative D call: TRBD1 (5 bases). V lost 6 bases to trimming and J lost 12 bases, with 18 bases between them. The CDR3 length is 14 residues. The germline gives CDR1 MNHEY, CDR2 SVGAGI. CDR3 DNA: TGTGCCAGCAGCCTCCCGGGACGGCCCCAACCCCTCCACTTT. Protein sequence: CASSLPGRPQPLHF.

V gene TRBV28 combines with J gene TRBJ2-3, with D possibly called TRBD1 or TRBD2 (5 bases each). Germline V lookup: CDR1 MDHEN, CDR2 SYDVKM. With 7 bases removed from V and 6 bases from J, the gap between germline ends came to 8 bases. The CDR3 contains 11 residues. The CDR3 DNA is TGTGCCAGCACGTGGGGGGATACGCAGTATTTT. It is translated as CASTWGDTQYF. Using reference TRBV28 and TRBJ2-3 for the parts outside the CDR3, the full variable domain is DVKVTQSSRYLVKRTGEKVFLECVQDMDHENMFWYRQDPGLGLRLIYFSYDVKMKEKGDIPEGYSVSREKKERFSLILESASTNQTSMYLCASTWGDTQYFGPGTRLTVL.

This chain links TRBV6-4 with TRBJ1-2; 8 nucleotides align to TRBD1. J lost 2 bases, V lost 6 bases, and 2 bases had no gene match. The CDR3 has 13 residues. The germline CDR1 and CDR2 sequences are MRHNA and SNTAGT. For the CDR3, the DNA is TGTGCCAGCAGCAGGGGGCAAAACTATGGCTACACCTTC. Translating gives CASSRGQNYGYTF.

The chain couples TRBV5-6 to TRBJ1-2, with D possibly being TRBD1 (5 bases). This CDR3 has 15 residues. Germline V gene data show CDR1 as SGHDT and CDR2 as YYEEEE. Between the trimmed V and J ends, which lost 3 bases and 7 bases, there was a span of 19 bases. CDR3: CASSWWGEVDGGYTF. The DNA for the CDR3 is TGTGCCAGCAGCTGGTGGGGGGAAGTGGATGGTGGCTACACCTTC.

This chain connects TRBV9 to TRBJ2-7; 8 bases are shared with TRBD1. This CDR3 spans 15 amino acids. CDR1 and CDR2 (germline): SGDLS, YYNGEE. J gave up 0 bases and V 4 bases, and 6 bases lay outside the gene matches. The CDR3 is CASSPRTGSSYEQYF. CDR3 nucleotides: TGTGCCAGCAGCCCGCGGACAGGGAGCTCCTACGAGCAGTACTTC.

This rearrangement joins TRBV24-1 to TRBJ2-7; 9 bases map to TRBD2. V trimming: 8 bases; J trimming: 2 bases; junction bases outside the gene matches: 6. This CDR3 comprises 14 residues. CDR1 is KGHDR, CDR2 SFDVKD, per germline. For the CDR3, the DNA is TGTGCCACCACAAGCGGGAGGTTTCCCTACGAGCAGTACTTC. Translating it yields CATTSGRFPYEQYF.

The CDR3 loop reads CASTPRNRVGDQPQHF. DNA for the CDR3: TGTGCCAGCACCCCGAGGAACAGGGTGGGTGATCAGCCCCAGCATTTT. The J gene is TRBJ1-5, the V gene TRBV28, with D possibly TRBD1 on 6 matching bases. Per germline, CDR1 MDHEN and CDR2 SYDVKM. This CDR3 spans 16 amino acids. V shed 7 bases and J shed 5 bases, with 21 bases lying between them.

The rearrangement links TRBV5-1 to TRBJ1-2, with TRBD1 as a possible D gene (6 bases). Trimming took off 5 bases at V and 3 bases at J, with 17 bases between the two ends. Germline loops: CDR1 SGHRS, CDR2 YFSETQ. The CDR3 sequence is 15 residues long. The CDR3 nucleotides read TGCGCCAGCAGTGATCTACAGGGCTCGGACTATGGCTACACCTTC. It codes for CASSDLQGSDYGYTF.